This TCR beta chain was identified during a study of cytomegalovirus exposure and HLA in healthy donors. Study-level points and caveats: Altogether, 150 to 200 TCR beta chains were recorded as cytomegalovirus-associated. Reportedly, cytomegalovirus status was diagnosed with high sensitivity and specificity. Another analysis was done later, and it associated approximately 18,000 TCR beta sequences with HLA alleles at 0.05 false discovery rate.

On this clone itself: The antigen is not known.

Donors likely had unrecorded immune exposures despite being nominally healthy when sampled. The germline V gene encodes CDR1 SGHRS and CDR2 YFSETQ. The CDR3 sequence is 15 residues long. The ends lost 4 bases at V and 3 bases at J; junction bases unmatched: 9. PCR employed 60 Vbeta and 13 Jbeta primers. The protocol was immunoSEQ multiplex PCR, while the TCRdb copy is restricted to in-frame clones and leaves out a portion. The table includes approximately 150,000 clones, over 60% detected once. This sequence was found in a male donor in good health and CMV-seronegative. This chain uses TRBV5-1 with TRBJ2-7; 8 nucleotides agree with TRBD1. Material: PBMCs. This CDR3 is CASSTPRTGSYEQYF. CDR3 nucleotide sequence: TGCGCCAGCAGCACCCCTAGGACAGGGAGCTACGAGCAGTACTTC.